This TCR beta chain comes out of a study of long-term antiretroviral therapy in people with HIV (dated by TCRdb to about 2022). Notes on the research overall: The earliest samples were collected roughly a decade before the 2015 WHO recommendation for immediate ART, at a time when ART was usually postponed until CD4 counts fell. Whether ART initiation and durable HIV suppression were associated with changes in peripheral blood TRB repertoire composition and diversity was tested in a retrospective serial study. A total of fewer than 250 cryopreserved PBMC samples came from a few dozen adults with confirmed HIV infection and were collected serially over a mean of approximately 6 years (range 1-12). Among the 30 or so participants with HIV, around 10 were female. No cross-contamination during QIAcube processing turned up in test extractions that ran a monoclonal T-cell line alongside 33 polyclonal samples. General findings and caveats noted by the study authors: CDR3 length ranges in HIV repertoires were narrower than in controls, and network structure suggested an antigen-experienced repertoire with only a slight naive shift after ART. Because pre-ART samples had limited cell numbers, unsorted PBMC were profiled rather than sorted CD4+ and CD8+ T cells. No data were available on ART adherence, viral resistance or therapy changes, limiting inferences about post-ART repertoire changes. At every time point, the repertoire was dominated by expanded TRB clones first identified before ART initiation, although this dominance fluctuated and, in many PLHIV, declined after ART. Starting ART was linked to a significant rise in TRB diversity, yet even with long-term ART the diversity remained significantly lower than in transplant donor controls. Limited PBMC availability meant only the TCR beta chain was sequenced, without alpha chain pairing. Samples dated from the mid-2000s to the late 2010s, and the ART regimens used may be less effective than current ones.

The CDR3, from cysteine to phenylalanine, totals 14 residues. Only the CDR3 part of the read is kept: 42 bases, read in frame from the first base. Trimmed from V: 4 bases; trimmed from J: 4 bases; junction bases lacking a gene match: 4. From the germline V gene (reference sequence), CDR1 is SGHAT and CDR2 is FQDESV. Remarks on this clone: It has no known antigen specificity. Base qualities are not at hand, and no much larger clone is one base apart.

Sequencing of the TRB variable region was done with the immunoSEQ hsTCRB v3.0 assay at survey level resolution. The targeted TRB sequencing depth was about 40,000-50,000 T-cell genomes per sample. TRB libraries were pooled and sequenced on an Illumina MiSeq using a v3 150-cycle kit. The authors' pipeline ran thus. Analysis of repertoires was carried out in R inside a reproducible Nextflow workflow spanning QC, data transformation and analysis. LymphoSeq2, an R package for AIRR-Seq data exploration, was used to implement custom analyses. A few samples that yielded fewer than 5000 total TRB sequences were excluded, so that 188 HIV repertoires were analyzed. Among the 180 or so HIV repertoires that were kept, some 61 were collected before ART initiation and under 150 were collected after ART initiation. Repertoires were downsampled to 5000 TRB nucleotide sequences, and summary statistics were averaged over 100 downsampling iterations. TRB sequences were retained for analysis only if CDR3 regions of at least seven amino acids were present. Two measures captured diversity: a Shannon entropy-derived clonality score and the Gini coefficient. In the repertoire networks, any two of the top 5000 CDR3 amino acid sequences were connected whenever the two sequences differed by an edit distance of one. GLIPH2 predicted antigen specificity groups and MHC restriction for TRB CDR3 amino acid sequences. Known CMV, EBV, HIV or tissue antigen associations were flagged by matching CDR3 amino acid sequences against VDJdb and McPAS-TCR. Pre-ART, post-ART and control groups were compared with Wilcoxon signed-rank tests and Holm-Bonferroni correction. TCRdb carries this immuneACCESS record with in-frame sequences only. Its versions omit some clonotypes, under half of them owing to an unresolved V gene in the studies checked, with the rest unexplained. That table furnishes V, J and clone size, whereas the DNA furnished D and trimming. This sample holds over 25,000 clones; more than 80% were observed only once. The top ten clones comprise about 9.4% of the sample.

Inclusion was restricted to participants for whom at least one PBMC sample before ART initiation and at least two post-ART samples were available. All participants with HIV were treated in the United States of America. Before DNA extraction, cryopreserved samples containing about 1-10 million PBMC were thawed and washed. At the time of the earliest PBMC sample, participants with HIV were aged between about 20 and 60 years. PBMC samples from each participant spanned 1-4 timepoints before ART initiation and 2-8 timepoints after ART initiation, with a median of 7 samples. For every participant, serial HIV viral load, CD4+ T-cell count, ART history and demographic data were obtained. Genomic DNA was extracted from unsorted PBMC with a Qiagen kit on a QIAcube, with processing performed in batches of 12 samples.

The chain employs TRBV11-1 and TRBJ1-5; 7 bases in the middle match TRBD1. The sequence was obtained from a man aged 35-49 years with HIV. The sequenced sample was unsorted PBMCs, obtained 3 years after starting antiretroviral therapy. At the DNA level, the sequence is TGTGCCAGCAGCTGGACAGGAATAAATCAGCCCCAGCATTTT. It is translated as CASSWTGINQPQHF.